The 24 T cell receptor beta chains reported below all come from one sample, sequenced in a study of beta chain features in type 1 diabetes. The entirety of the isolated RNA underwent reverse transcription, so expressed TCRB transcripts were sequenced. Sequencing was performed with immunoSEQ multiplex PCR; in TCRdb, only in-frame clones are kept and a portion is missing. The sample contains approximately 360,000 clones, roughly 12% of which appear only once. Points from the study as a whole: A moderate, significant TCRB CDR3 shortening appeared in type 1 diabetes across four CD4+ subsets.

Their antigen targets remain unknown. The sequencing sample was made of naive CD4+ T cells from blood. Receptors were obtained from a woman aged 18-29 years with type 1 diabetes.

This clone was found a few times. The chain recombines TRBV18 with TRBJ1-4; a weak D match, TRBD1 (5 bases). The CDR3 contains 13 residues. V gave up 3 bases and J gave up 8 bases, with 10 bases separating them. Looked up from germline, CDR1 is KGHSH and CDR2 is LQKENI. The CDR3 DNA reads TGTGCCAGCTCACCGGATACAGGAGAAAAACTGTTTTTT. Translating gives CASSPDTGEKLFF.

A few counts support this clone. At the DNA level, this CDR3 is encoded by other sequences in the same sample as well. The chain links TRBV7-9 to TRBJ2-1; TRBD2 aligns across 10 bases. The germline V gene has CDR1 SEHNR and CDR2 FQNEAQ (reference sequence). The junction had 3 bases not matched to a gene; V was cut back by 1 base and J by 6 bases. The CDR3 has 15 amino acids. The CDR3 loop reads CASSLVAGGSNEQFF. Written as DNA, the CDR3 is TGTGCCAGCAGCTTAGTAGCGGGGGGATCCAATGAGCAGTTCTTC. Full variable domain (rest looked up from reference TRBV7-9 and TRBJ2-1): DTGVSQNPRHKITKRGQNVTFRCDPISEHNRLYWYRQTLGQGPEFLTYFQNEAQLEKSRLLSDRFSAERPKGSFSTLEIQRTEQGDSAMYLCASSLVAGGSNEQFFGPGTRLTVL.

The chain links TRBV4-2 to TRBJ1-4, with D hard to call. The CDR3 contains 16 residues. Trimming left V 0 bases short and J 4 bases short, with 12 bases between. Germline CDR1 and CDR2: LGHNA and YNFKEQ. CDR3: CASSQDPQAGNEKLFF. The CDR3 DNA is TGTGCCAGCAGCCAAGACCCTCAAGCGGGTAATGAAAAACTGTTTTTT.

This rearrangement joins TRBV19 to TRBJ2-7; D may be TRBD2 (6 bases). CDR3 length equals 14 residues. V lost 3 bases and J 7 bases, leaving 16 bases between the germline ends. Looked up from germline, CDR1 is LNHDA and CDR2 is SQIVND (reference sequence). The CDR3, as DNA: TGTGCCAGTAGTATTGGGGACTCGGTCGGGGAGCAGTACTTC. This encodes CASSIGDSVGEQYF.

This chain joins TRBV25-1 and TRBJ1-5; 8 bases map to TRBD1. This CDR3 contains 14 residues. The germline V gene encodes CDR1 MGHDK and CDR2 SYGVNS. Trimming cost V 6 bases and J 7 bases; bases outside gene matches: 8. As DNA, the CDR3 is TGTGCCAGCAGGGCTTCAGGGGGCAGCCAGCCCCAGCATTTT. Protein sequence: CASRASGGSQPQHF. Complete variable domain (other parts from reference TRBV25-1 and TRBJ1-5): EADIYQTPRYLVIGTGKKITLECSQTMGHDKMYWYQQDPGMELHLIHYSYGVNSTEKGDLSSESTVSRIRTEHFPLTLESARPSHTSQYLCASRASGGSQPQHFGDGTRLSIL.

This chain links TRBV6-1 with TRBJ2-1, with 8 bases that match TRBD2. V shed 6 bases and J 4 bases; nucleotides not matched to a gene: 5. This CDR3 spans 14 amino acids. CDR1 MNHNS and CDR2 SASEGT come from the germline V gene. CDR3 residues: CASRVKRGYNEQFF. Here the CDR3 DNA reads TGTGCCAGCAGAGTGAAGCGGGGGTACAATGAGCAGTTCTTC.

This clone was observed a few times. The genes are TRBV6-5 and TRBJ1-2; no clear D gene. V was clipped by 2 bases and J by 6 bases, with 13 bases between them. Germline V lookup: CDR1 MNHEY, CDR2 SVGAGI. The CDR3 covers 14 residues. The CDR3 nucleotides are TGTGCCAGCAGTTACCAGCGGGGAGTGGATGGCTACACCTTC. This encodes CASSYQRGVDGYTF.

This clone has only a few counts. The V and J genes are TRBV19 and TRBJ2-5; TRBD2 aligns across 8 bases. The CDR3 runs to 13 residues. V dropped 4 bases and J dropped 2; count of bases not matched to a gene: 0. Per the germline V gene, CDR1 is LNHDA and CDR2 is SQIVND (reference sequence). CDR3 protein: CASSSGGQETQYF. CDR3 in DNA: TGTGCCAGTAGTAGCGGGGGGCAAGAGACCCAGTACTTC.

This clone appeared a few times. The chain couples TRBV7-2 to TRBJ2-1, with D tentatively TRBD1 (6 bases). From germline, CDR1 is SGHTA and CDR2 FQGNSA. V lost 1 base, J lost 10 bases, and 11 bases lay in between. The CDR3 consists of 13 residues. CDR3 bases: TGTGCCAGCAGCTTAGGACGGGACACAGAGCAGTTCTTC. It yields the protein CASSLGRDTEQFF.

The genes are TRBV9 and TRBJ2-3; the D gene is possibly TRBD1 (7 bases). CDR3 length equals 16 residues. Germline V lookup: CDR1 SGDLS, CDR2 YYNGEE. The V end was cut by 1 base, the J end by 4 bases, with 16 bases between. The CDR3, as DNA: TGTGCCAGCAGCGTATTGGGTCAGGGGGGCCCAGATACGCAGTATTTT. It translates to CASSVLGQGGPDTQYF.

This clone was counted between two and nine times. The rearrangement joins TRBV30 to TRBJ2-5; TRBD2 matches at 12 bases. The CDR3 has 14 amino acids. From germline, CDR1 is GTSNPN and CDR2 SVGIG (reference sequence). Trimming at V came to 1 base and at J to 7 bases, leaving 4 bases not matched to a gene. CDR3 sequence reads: CAWSGLAGVGTQYF. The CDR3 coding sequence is TGTGCCTGGAGTGGACTAGCGGGAGTGGGGACCCAGTACTTC.

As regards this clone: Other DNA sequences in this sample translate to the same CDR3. The CDR3 sequence: CSARQYNEQFF. CDR3 bases: TGCAGTGCTCGACAGTACAATGAGCAGTTCTTC. The genes are TRBV20-1 and TRBJ2-1; D may be TRBD1 (5 bases). Germline values: CDR1 DFQATT, CDR2 SNEGSKA (reference sequence). The V end lost 5 bases, the J end lost 4 bases, and 6 bases lay between the germline ends. The CDR3 runs to 11 residues.

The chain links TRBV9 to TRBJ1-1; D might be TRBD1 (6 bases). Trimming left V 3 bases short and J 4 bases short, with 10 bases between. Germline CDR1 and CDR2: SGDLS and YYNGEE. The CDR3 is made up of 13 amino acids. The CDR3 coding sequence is TGTGCCAGCAGCGCCCAAGGGGGCACTGAAGCTTTCTTT. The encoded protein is CASSAQGGTEAFF.

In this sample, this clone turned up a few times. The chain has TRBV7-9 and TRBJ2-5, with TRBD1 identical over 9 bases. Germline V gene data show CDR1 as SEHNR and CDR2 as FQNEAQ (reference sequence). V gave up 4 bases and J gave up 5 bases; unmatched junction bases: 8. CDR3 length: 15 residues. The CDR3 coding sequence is TGTGCCAGCAGCTCGGTACAGGGGGCGGCCGAGACCCAGTACTTC. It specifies CASSSVQGAAETQYF.

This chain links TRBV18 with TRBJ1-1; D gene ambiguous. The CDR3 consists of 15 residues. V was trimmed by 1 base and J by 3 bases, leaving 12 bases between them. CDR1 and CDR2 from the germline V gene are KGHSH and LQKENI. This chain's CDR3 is CASSPLPAGYTEAFF. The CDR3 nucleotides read TGTGCCAGCTCACCACTCCCTGCGGGATACACTGAAGCTTTCTTT.

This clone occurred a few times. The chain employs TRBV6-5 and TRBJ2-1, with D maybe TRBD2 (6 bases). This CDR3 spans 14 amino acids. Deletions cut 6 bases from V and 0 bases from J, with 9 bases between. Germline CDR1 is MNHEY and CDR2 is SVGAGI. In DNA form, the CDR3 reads TGTGCCAGCAGCCAAGCGGGCTCCTACAATGAGCAGTTCTTC. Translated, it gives CASSQAGSYNEQFF.

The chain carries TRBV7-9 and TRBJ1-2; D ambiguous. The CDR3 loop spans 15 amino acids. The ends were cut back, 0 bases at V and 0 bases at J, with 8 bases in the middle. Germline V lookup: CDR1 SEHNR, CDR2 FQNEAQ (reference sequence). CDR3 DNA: TGTGCCAGCAGCTTAGCGGGCAGAACTAACTATGGCTACACCTTC. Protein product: CASSLAGRTNYGYTF.

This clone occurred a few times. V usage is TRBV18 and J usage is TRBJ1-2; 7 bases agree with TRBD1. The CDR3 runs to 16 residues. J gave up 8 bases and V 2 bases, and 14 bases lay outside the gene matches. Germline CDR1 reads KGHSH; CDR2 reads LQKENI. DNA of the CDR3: TGTGCCAGCTCACCAGGAGGACAGGAAGACTTATGGGGCTACACCTTC. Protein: CASSPGGQEDLWGYTF.

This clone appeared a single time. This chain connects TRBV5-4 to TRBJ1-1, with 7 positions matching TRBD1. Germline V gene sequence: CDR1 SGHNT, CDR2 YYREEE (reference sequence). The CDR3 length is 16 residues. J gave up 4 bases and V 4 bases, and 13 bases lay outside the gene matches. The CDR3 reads CASSPLSGGPGTEAFF. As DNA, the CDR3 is TGTGCCAGCAGCCCCCTTTCAGGGGGACCGGGCACTGAAGCTTTCTTT.

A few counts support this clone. The CDR3 coding sequence is TGCGCCAGCAGTCAACCCGGGACAGATATGAACACTGAAGCTTTCTTT. Its protein is CASSQPGTDMNTEAFF. The V gene is TRBV23-1, the J gene TRBJ1-1; 7 positions match TRBD1. TRBV23-1 is flagged as an ORF with uncertain function. This CDR3 is 16 amino acids long. Germline trimming cut 2 bases from V and 0 bases from J; bases unmatched to any gene: 6.

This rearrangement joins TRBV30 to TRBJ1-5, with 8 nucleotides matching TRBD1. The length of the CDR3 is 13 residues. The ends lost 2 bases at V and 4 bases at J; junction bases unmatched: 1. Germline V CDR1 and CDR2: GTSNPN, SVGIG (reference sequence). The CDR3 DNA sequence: TGTGCCTGGAGTCAGGGGGCTAATCAGCCCCAGCATTTT. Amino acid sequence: CAWSQGANQPQHF.

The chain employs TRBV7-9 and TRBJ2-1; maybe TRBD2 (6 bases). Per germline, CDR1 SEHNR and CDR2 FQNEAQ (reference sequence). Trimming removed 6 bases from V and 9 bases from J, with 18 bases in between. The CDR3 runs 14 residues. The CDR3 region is CASRTGTPHGEQFF. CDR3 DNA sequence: TGTGCCAGCAGGACTGGGACTCCACACGGTGAGCAGTTCTTC.

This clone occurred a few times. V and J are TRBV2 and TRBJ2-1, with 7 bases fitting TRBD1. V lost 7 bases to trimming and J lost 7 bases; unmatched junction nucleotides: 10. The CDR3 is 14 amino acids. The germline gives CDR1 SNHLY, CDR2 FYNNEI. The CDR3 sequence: CASNPMGTENEQFF. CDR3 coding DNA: TGTGCCAGCAACCCCATGGGGACAGAGAATGAGCAGTTCTTC.

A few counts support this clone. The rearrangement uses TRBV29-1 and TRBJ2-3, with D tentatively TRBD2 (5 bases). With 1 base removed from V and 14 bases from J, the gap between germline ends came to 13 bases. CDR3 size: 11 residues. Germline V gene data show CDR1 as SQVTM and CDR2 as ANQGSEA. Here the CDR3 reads CSVEVRGVGYF. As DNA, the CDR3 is TGCAGCGTTGAAGTCCGGGGAGTGGGGTATTTT.